This TCR beta chain is from a study of T cell responses to AZD1222 COVID-19 vaccine. At the level of the study: Second-dose intervals near 4 or 12 weeks were combined. Findings of the study overall: Elevations in Spike-specific TCR breadth and depth followed administration of two AZD1222 doses. Sampling that yielded the repertoires occurred only after the peak T cell response.

The CDR3 has 18 residues. Unmatched junction bases numbered 8, after V lost 4 bases and J lost 0 bases. In germline, CDR1 is SGHTA, CDR2 FQGNSA. The method was immunoSEQ multiplex PCR; TCRdb's version includes in-frame clones alone and lacks a portion of them. Of 95,000 to 100,000 clones listed, around 84% are singletons. A word on this clone: No antigen is known for it.

The TCR comes from an adult in good health. The chain joins TRBV7-2 to TRBJ2-3; 12 positions agree with TRBD2. The source was peripheral blood, collected on day 0 of AZD1222 vaccination. As DNA, the CDR3 is TGTGCCAGCAGCTACGGACTAGCGGGGACGATTAGCACAGATACGCAGTATTTT. Its translation is CASSYGLAGTISTDTQYF.